What follows are 30 T cell receptor beta chains derived from one specimen sequenced in a study of blood T cells in healthy people across ages. Primed by a sample-barcoded 5' primer and a J-beta primer mix, a second PCR proceeded for 7 to 11 cycles. TCRdb itself ran the 5' RACE reads through MiXCR, one entry per CDR3 protein. The sample shows 650,000 to 700,000 distinct CDR3 sequences, 32% of them seen only once. The sample was blood. The source is a woman older than 75 in good health.

This clonotype was counted a few times. The chain uses TRBV12-3 or TRBV12-4 and TRBJ1-1, with D tentatively TRBD1 (6 bases). Trimming took 0 bases from V and 1 from J, leaving 9 bases between them. The CDR3 runs to 15 residues. The CDR3 DNA is TGTGCCAGCAGTTTAGCGGGGGCCGGGAACACTGAAGCTTTCTTT. This codes for CASSLAGAGNTEAFF.

Worth noting for this clonotype: The junction and the germline gene differ at one end; a read error may be behind it. CDR3 amino acids: CASSPTPGLGVNEKRFF. The CDR3 DNA follows: TGTGCCAGCAGCCCGACTCCGGGACTTGGCGTCAATGAAAAACGGTTTTTT. The chain combines TRBV5-5 with TRBJ1-4; D is possibly TRBD1 (5 bases). Per germline, CDR1 SGHKS and CDR2 YYEKEE (reference sequence). The CDR3 has 17 amino acids. Full variable domain (missing parts from reference TRBV5-5 and TRBJ1-4): DAGVTQSPTHLIKTRGQQVTLRCSPISGHKSVSWYQQVLGQGPQFIFQYYEKEERGRGNFPDRFSARQFPNYSSELNVNALLLGDSALYLCASSPTPGLGVNEKRFFGSGTQLSVL.

This sequence joins TRBV7-2 and TRBJ2-5; D may be TRBD1 (6 bases). Trimming shortened V by 4 bases and J by 5 bases, and 11 bases separated the two germline ends. This CDR3 is built from 13 residues. Germline V lookup: CDR1 SGHTA, CDR2 FQGNSA. The CDR3 DNA follows: TGTGCCAGCAGCTCACAGGGTCGCGAGACCCAGTACTTC. The encoded protein is CASSSQGRETQYF.

This clonotype was observed a few times. Possible read error: a much larger clone is one base away. The chain employs TRBV5-1 and TRBJ2-1, with D possibly matching TRBD1 (6 bases). TRBJ2-7 matches the DNA end more closely, so the J call is doubtful. Germline values: CDR1 SGHRS, CDR2 YFSETQ. The CDR3 has 15 residues. The CDR3 DNA is TGCGCCAGCACCCCTGGACAGAGCTCCTACAATGAGCAGTACTTC. The encoded protein is CASTPGQSSYNEQYF.

This clonotype was picked up many times. The chain recombines TRBV4-3 with TRBJ2-1, with 13 bases fitting TRBD2. The V and J ends lost 0 bases and 7 bases, in that order; junction bases with no gene match: 6. The CDR3 sequence is 17 residues long. Germline loops: CDR1 LGHNA, CDR2 YSLEER. CDR3 in amino acids: CASSQDEGLAGMNEQFF. The CDR3 region has the DNA TGCGCCAGCAGCCAAGATGAGGGACTAGCGGGGATGAATGAGCAGTTCTTC.

This clonotype has just a few counts. The chain links TRBV12-3 or TRBV12-4 to TRBJ2-5; a weak D match, TRBD2 (6 bases). V dropped 4 bases and J dropped 2 bases, with 14 bases sitting between them. This CDR3 is built from 15 residues. The CDR3 sequence: CASSSNRDWQETQYF. CDR3 sequence (DNA): TGTGCCAGCAGTTCAAACCGGGACTGGCAAGAGACCCAGTACTTC.

This chain connects TRBV20-1 to TRBJ2-5; 13 bases align to TRBD2. Trimming at V came to 5 bases and at J to 2 bases, leaving 8 bases not matched to a gene. There are 16 residues in the CDR3. Germline V gene lookup returns CDR1 DFQATT and CDR2 SNEGSKA (reference sequence). CDR3 amino acids: CSACLTSGGQQETQYF. CDR3 bases: TGCAGTGCTTGCTTGACTAGCGGGGGGCAACAAGAGACCCAGTACTTC.

This clonotype was counted at least ten times. This chain joins TRBV6-5 and TRBJ1-2; 8 bases are shared with TRBD1. V lost 8 bases and J lost 0; bases outside the gene matches: 8. The length of the CDR3 is 15 residues. Germline CDR1 reads MNHEY; CDR2 reads SVGAGI. As DNA, the CDR3 is TGTGCCAGCTGTAGGACAGGGCTTTCTAACTATGGCTACACCTTC. Translation: CASCRTGLSNYGYTF.

This clonotype was found many times. The DNA of the CDR3 is TGTGCCAGCAGCTCATCGCGGTACGCTGAGAAAGAGACCCAGTACTTC. Translating gives CASSSSRYAEKETQYF. This sequence joins TRBV7-8 and TRBJ2-5; D ambiguous. Trimming cost V 4 bases and J 3 bases, with 18 bases left between them. Germline CDR1 SGHVS, CDR2 FQNEAQ. The CDR3 spans 16 residues.

This chain uses TRBV20-1 with TRBJ1-1, with D uncertain. V dropped 2 bases and J dropped 1 base, with 11 bases sitting between them. Germline V gene sequence: CDR1 DFQATT, CDR2 SNEGSKA (reference sequence). CDR3 length: 14 residues. CDR3 loop: CSARRHPKNTEAFF. CDR3 coding DNA: TGCAGTGCTAGAAGGCATCCGAAGAACACTGAAGCTTTCTTT.

This chain joins TRBV20-1 and TRBJ2-1; 10 positions agree with TRBD1. V was clipped by 3 bases and J by 9 bases; unmatched bases: 5. The CDR3 has 13 residues. Germline V gene sequence: CDR1 DFQATT, CDR2 SNEGSKA (reference sequence). This CDR3 is CSARGQGIGEQFF. The CDR3 nucleotides read TGCAGTGCTAGGGGACAGGGGATCGGTGAGCAGTTCTTC.

The chain recombines TRBV7-9 with TRBJ2-6; D remains ambiguous. There are 14 residues in the CDR3. V shed 0 bases and J shed 4 bases, with 4 bases lying between them. CDR1 and CDR2 from the germline V gene are SEHNR and FQNEAQ (reference sequence). The CDR3 loop reads CASSLADGANVLTF. In DNA, the CDR3 is TGTGCCAGCAGCTTAGCCGACGGGGCCAACGTCCTGACTTTC.

As regards this clonotype: Relative to the germline gene, one junction end is altered; a read error may explain this. The chain has TRBV28 and TRBJ2-3; TRBD2 matches 8 bases. The CDR3 contains 15 residues. Per germline, CDR1 MDHEN and CDR2 SYDVKM. The CDR3 here is CAGSLASGYTDTQYF. CDR3 DNA: TGTGCCGGCAGTTTAGCTAGCGGGTACACAGATACGCAGTATTTT.

In this sample, this clonotype turned up many times. The V call is TRBV30, the J call TRBJ1-6, with D possibly TRBD1 on 5 matching bases. The CDR3 length is 13 residues. Trimming pared 4 bases from V and 5 bases from J, leaving 9 bases between. The V gene's germline CDR1 is GTSNPN and CDR2 SVGIG (reference sequence). The CDR3 region has the DNA TGTGCCTGGACCTCGGGGGATAATTCACCCCTCCACTTT. This codes for CAWTSGDNSPLHF. Full variable domain (remainder filled in from reference TRBV30 and TRBJ1-6): SQTIHQWPATLVQPVGSPLSLECTVEGTSNPNLYWYRQAAGRGLQLLFYSVGIGQISSEVPQNLSASRPQDRQFILSSKKLLLSDSGFYLCAWTSGDNSPLHFGNGTRLTVT.

The sample holds many counts of this clonotype. V is TRBV7-3 and J is TRBJ2-3; 9 bases agree with TRBD1. The J segment lost 4 bases and the V segment lost 5 bases, leaving 7 bases of the junction unmatched. This CDR3 comprises 15 residues. The germline gives CDR1 SGHTA, CDR2 FQGTGA. CDR3 sequence: CASSPIGQGPDTQYF. The CDR3 DNA follows: TGTGCCAGCAGCCCAATCGGACAGGGGCCAGATACGCAGTATTTT. The entire variable domain, with the rest obtained from reference TRBV7-3 and TRBJ2-3, is as follows: GAGVSQTPSNKVTEKGKYVELRCDPISGHTALYWYRQSLGQGPEFLIYFQGTGAADDSGLPNDRFFAVRPEGSVSTLKIQRTERGDSAVYLCASSPIGQGPDTQYFGPGTRLTVL.

This clonotype was detected many times. The rearrangement joins TRBV5-6 to TRBJ1-2; D gene unclear. CDR1 SGHDT and CDR2 YYEEEE come from the germline V gene. This CDR3 contains 12 residues. Trimming stripped 4 bases from V and 8 bases from J, with 12 bases between. CDR3 loop: CASSQGPMGYTF. In DNA form, the CDR3 reads TGTGCCAGCAGCCAAGGACCAATGGGCTACACCTTC.

This clonotype was picked up a small number of times. The V gene is TRBV4-1, the J gene TRBJ2-2; TRBD1 agrees at 9 bases. The V gene end was trimmed by 4 bases and the J gene end by 5 bases; junction bases not matched to a gene: 8. Germline CDR1 is MGHRA and CDR2 is YSYEKL. The length of the CDR3 is 16 residues. CDR3 in DNA: TGCGCCAGCAGCCCTGACAGGGGGTCGTTGACCGGGGAGCTGTTTTTT. This gives the protein CASSPDRGSLTGELFF.

As to this clonotype: A read error may be the cause here, since a much bigger clone is one base away. The chain couples TRBV14 to TRBJ2-1; D call uncertain. V gave up 3 bases and J gave up 12 bases, with 18 bases separating them. CDR1 and CDR2 (germline): SGHDN, FVKESK. The CDR3 totals 14 residues. CDR3 DNA sequence: TGTGCCAGCAGCCACCTTACCACGGTCGATGGGCAGTTCTTC. Residues: CASSHLTTVDGQFF.

The J gene is TRBJ2-1, the V gene TRBV19; 8 bases match TRBD2. Trimming took 5 bases from V and 0 from J; bases not matched to a gene: 18. Germline V CDR1 and CDR2: LNHDA, SQIVND (reference sequence). The CDR3 runs 20 residues. The CDR3 DNA follows: TGTGCCAGTAGTCCTCGAGGGTTAGCGGGGATTGTCAGCTCCTACAATGAGCAGTTCTTC. This encodes CASSPRGLAGIVSSYNEQFF.

This clonotype has at least ten counts. The V gene is TRBV11-1, the J gene TRBJ2-2; TRBD1 aligns across 7 bases. The CDR3 extends over 15 amino acids. V lost 6 bases to trimming and J lost 4 bases; unmatched junction nucleotides: 8. CDR1 is SGHAT, CDR2 FQDESV, per germline (reference sequence). CDR3 in DNA: TGTGCCAGCAGTTCCGGGACAGTAGGCACCGGGGAGCTGTTTTTT. Its protein is CASSSGTVGTGELFF.

Only a few counts were recorded for this clonotype. This chain links TRBV28 with TRBJ1-5; 8 bases are shared with TRBD1. Germline V gene sequence: CDR1 MDHEN, CDR2 SYDVKM. This CDR3 has 16 residues. V was clipped by 6 bases and J by 4 bases; unmatched bases: 11. In DNA form, the CDR3 reads TGTGCCAGCAGGCAAAGACAGGGGTCTGGAAATCAGCCCCAGCATTTT. It specifies CASRQRQGSGNQPQHF.

Comment on this clonotype: This could be a read error, since a much larger clone is one nucleotide away. The genes are TRBV14 and TRBJ2-5; 11 nucleotides line up with TRBD2. This CDR3 comprises 19 residues. V was clipped by 2 bases and J by 11 bases; unmatched bases: 22. Germline V gene lookup returns CDR1 SGHDN and CDR2 FVKESK. The CDR3 sequence: CASSQILAGGPSVGDEQYF. DNA for the CDR3: TGTGCCAGCAGCCAAATATTAGCGGGGGGGCCCAGCGTCGGCGATGAGCAGTACTTC.

Many counts were recorded for this clonotype. The DNA of the CDR3 is TGCGCCAGTAATCAGGGGGCTGGAGAGACCCAGTACTTC. Protein product: CASNQGAGETQYF. This chain links TRBV5-1 with TRBJ2-5; TRBD1 aligns across 8 bases. V gave up 8 bases and J gave up 4 bases; unmatched junction bases: 7. CDR3 length equals 13 residues. Looked up from germline, CDR1 is SGHRS and CDR2 is YFSETQ. Full variable domain (rest looked up from reference TRBV5-1 and TRBJ2-5): KAGVTQTPRYLIKTRGQQVTLSCSPISGHRSVSWYQQTPGQGLQFLFEYFSETQRNKGNFPGRFSGRQFSNSRSEMNVSTLELGDSALYLCASNQGAGETQYFGPGTRLLVL.

This clonotype was recorded a few times. This chain joins TRBV20-1 and TRBJ1-1, with D perhaps matching TRBD1 (5 bases). Germline V CDR1 and CDR2: DFQATT, SNEGSKA (reference sequence). V was trimmed by 6 bases and J by 5 bases, leaving 13 bases between them. This CDR3 region has 12 residues. Written as DNA, the CDR3 is TGCAGTGCGCCTCGGGGGGAGACTGAAGCTTTCTTT. This codes for CSAPRGETEAFF.

The count of this clonotype is one. The V gene is TRBV5-1, the J gene TRBJ1-1; D may be TRBD1 (6 bases). The CDR3 extends over 11 amino acids. Germline V gives CDR1 SGHRS, CDR2 YFSETQ. The germline V and J ends were trimmed by 3 bases and 8 bases, with 8 bases remaining between them. The CDR3 nucleotides read TGCGCCAGCAGCTCTCAGGGGGAAGCTTTCTTT. Its protein is CASSSQGEAFF.

This clonotype has at least ten counts. The V gene is TRBV5-1, the J gene TRBJ1-1; unclear D gene. There are 14 residues in the CDR3. V dropped 4 bases and J dropped 1 base, with 11 bases sitting between them. From germline, CDR1 is SGHRS and CDR2 YFSETQ. The CDR3 sequence: CASSPGLQNTEAFF. CDR3 coding DNA: TGCGCCAGCAGCCCAGGACTGCAGAACACTGAAGCTTTCTTT.

The genes are TRBV7-9 and TRBJ2-5, with 10 bases aligning to TRBD2. V shed 7 bases, J shed 1 base, and the junction held 6 bases outside the gene matches. Germline-derived CDR1 and CDR2 are SEHNR and FQNEAQ (reference sequence). This CDR3 has 15 residues. The CDR3 nucleotides read TGTGCCAGCACTAGCGGGGGCCTAACCCAAGAGACCCAGTACTTC. Amino acids: CASTSGGLTQETQYF.

This clonotype has a count of ten or more. This chain connects TRBV7-3 to TRBJ2-5; D perhaps matches TRBD1 (5 bases). Trimming took 2 bases from V and 0 from J, leaving 13 bases between them. The CDR3 spans 16 residues. Germline CDR1 and CDR2: SGHTA and FQGTGA. The DNA of the CDR3 is TGTGCCAGCAGCTTAGGAGTCGACAGCTACCAAGAGACCCAGTACTTC. Its translation: CASSLGVDSYQETQYF.

The sample holds many counts of this clonotype. This chain links TRBV5-4 with TRBJ2-6; 8 nucleotides agree with TRBD2. Germline CDR1 and CDR2: SGHNT and YYREEE (reference sequence). This CDR3 has 17 residues. The V gene end was trimmed by 6 bases and the J gene end by 0 bases; junction bases not matched to a gene: 8. The DNA of the CDR3 is TGTGCCAGCACTCCGGGGGGGGGCCACTCTGGGGCCAACGTCCTGACTTTC. Translating gives CASTPGGGHSGANVLTF.

This clonotype was observed many times. V usage is TRBV5-1 and J usage is TRBJ1-1, with D possibly matching TRBD1 (6 bases). The germline CDR1 and CDR2 sequences are SGHRS and YFSETQ. The length of the CDR3 is 14 residues. V was cut by 3 bases and J by 1 base, with 10 bases left in between. The CDR3 region has the DNA TGCGCCAGCAGCTCACAGGGAGGGAACACTGAAGCTTTCTTT. Residues: CASSSQGGNTEAFF.